This passage covers 21 T cell receptor beta chains from one sample sequenced in a study of CD8 T cells in ankylosing spondylitis (dated by TCRdb to about 2017). The method behind the library was 5' RACE. TCRdb records Illumina HiSeq 2500 as the sequencer. The raw public reads went through TCRdb reprocessing: fastp at Q25, MiXCR clone calling, in-frame beta chains kept. Identical CDR3 protein sequences are pooled into one entry, listed with their most common genes and DNA. The sample records 750,000 to 850,000 distinct CDR3 sequences, around 11% of which are singletons. The ten largest account for under 0.6% of the sample. General study outcomes and caveats: Blood from ankylosing spondylitis patients appeared to be characterized by a TCR beta motif made up of seven or eight highly homologous amino acid variants.

The antigens of these receptors remain unknown. The material sequenced was blood, either unsorted or a sorted T cell fraction (not recorded which). These receptors were obtained from a male donor with ankylosing spondylitis.

The rearrangement joins TRBV20-1 to TRBJ1-1, with no clear D. Trimming took 5 bases from V and 1 from J, leaving 11 bases between them. Germline values: CDR1 DFQATT, CDR2 SNEGSKA (reference sequence). This CDR3 is built from 13 residues. CDR3 sequence reads: CSAEDVRNTEAFF. The CDR3 nucleotides are TGCAGTGCTGAAGACGTTAGGAACACTGAAGCTTTCTTT.

The CDR3 DNA reads TGTGCCAGCAAGAGATGGGGGGTCACAGATACGCAGTATTTT. It yields the protein CASKRWGVTDTQYF. The chain employs TRBV11-2 and TRBJ2-3, with D possibly TRBD2 on 6 matching bases. With 7 bases removed from V and 2 bases from J, the gap between germline ends came to 13 bases. This CDR3 has 14 residues. Germline V gives CDR1 SGHAT, CDR2 FQNNGV.

A few counts support this clonotype. This rearrangement joins TRBV10-3 to TRBJ2-7, with 7 bases lining up with TRBD1. The germline CDR1 and CDR2 sequences are ENHRY and SYGVKD. V shed 10 bases and J 6 bases; nucleotides not matched to a gene: 12. The CDR3 is 13 residues long. The CDR3 DNA sequence: TGTGCCACTGGGGCAGGGGGAGAGGTCGAGCAGTACTTC. Protein sequence: CATGAGGEVEQYF.

This clonotype was observed many times. This rearrangement joins TRBV29-1 to TRBJ1-4, with D uncertain. The CDR3 runs to 13 residues. V lost 5 bases, J lost 8 bases, and 15 bases lay in between. CDR1 is SQVTM, CDR2 ANQGSEA, per germline. The DNA of the CDR3 is TGCAGCGTTCGTACCGTGCTAAGGGAAAAACTGTTTTTT. It specifies CSVRTVLREKLFF.

This clonotype was counted once. Germline is not matched at one junction end, which may reflect a read error. This chain joins TRBV6-5 and TRBJ2-5, with D uncertain. The germline gives CDR1 MNHEY, CDR2 SVGAGI. The CDR3 loop spans 13 amino acids. The CDR3 DNA sequence: TGTGGCAGCAGTTACCACGGCCAAGAGACCCAGTACTTC. Translation gives CGSSYHGQETQYF.

V usage is TRBV10-3 and J usage is TRBJ2-7; 7 bases align to TRBD1. Germline CDR1 reads ENHRY; CDR2 reads SYGVKD. The CDR3 covers 16 residues. The V and J ends lost 3 bases and 2 bases, in that order; junction bases with no gene match: 10. DNA of the CDR3: TGTGCCATCAGTGACTCATTACAGGGGTGGACCTACGAGCAGTACTTC. Amino acid sequence: CAISDSLQGWTYEQYF.

This clonotype was observed many times. The chain joins TRBV20-1 to TRBJ2-1; TRBD2 matches 8 bases. The CDR3 runs to 14 residues. With 2 bases clipped from V and 6 bases from J, the junction kept 6 bases outside the gene matches. The germline gives CDR1 DFQATT, CDR2 SNEGSKA (reference sequence). This CDR3 is CSARIETSVNEQFF. CDR3 sequence (DNA): TGCAGTGCTAGAATTGAGACTAGCGTCAATGAGCAGTTCTTC.

In this sample, this clonotype turned up many times. The J gene is TRBJ2-5, the V gene TRBV20-1; the match to TRBD2 covers 12 bases. Per the germline V gene, CDR1 is DFQATT and CDR2 is SNEGSKA (reference sequence). The CDR3 runs to 15 residues. With 5 bases clipped from V and 6 bases from J, the junction kept 10 bases outside the gene matches. CDR3 bases: TGCAGTGCTGCCAAGACTAGCGGGAGTGAAAAGACCCAGTACTTC. This translates into CSAAKTSGSEKTQYF.

Only a few counts were recorded for this clonotype. V gene TRBV28 combines with J gene TRBJ2-7; TRBD2 agrees at 12 bases. CDR3 length: 15 residues. V lost 3 bases to trimming and J lost 5 bases; unmatched junction nucleotides: 5. The germline CDR1 and CDR2 sequences are MDHEN and SYDVKM. CDR3: CASSFWTSGINEQYF. CDR3 sequence (DNA): TGTGCCAGCAGTTTCTGGACTAGCGGGATAAACGAGCAGTACTTC.

This chain uses TRBV10-3 with TRBJ2-5; TRBD2 matches at 8 bases. V lost 0 bases to trimming and J lost 4 bases; unmatched junction nucleotides: 7. This CDR3 contains 16 residues. Germline-derived CDR1 and CDR2 are ENHRY and SYGVKD. The CDR3 here is CAISESDGRGGETQYF. In nucleotides, the CDR3 is TGTGCCATCAGTGAGTCGGACGGCCGGGGGGGAGAGACCCAGTACTTC.

V is TRBV20-1 and J is TRBJ1-1; D gene unclear. Germline V gene sequence: CDR1 DFQATT, CDR2 SNEGSKA (reference sequence). The CDR3 covers 12 residues. Trimming stripped 4 bases from V and 4 bases from J, with 10 bases between. The CDR3: CSATRASTEAFF. The CDR3 DNA sequence: TGCAGTGCTACCCGCGCAAGCACTGAAGCTTTCTTT.

This chain links TRBV7-8 with TRBJ2-7; the match to TRBD1 covers 11 bases. The CDR3 is made up of 13 amino acids. The junction had 1 base not matched to a gene; V was cut back by 3 bases and J by 6 bases. Germline CDR1 SGHVS, CDR2 FQNEAQ. CDR3 amino acids: CASSFGTGGEQYF. CDR3 DNA: TGTGCCAGCAGCTTCGGGACAGGGGGCGAGCAGTACTTC.

This clonotype was observed a few times. This rearrangement joins TRBV9 to TRBJ2-3, with 11 nucleotides matching TRBD1. Germline trimming cut 3 bases from V and 4 bases from J; bases unmatched to any gene: 7. CDR3 length equals 16 residues. Germline CDR1 SGDLS, CDR2 YYNGEE. CDR3 protein: CASSAGDRGTADTQYF. In DNA, the CDR3 is TGTGCCAGCAGCGCAGGGGACAGGGGGACGGCAGATACGCAGTATTTT.

There are a few counts of this clonotype. The rearrangement links TRBV5-4 to TRBJ2-1; 7 bases align to TRBD2. Trimming took 4 bases from V and 1 from J; bases not matched to a gene: 5. This CDR3 has 15 amino acids. Per the germline V gene, CDR1 is SGHNT and CDR2 is YYREEE (reference sequence). DNA of the CDR3: TGTGCCAGCAGCCCGGGGGGAAATTCCTACAATGAGCAGTTCTTC. Translation gives CASSPGGNSYNEQFF.

Here the CDR3 DNA reads TGCGCCAGCAGCGTGGGGGGACATAGGAACACTGAAGCTTTCTTT. This translates into CASSVGGHRNTEAFF. The chain couples TRBV5-1 to TRBJ1-1; perhaps TRBD1 as D (6 bases). Germline assignment: CDR1 SGHRS and CDR2 YFSETQ. This CDR3 has 15 residues. Trimming pared 4 bases from V and 1 base from J, leaving 14 bases between.

The sample holds a few counts of this clonotype. The rearrangement joins TRBV5-5 to TRBJ2-1; unclear D gene. Trimming pared 2 bases from V and 10 bases from J, leaving 13 bases between. CDR1 and CDR2 from the germline V gene are SGHKS and YYEKEE (reference sequence). This CDR3 is 13 amino acids long. In DNA form, the CDR3 reads TGTGCCAGCAGCTTTAATGGCGATGGGGAGCAGTTCTTC. It yields the protein CASSFNGDGEQFF.

This clonotype has more than one count but fewer than ten. The gene calls are TRBV6-4 and TRBJ1-1, with a weak D call TRBD1 (5 bases). The CDR3 covers 14 residues. The germline V and J ends were trimmed by 2 bases and 4 bases, with 11 bases remaining between them. CDR1 is MRHNA and CDR2 is SNTAGT in the germline V gene. CDR3 DNA: TGTGCCAGCAGTGACCCGGGACTGATCACTGAAGCTTTCTTT. Amino acid sequence: CASSDPGLITEAFF.

This clonotype has a handful of counts. The chain is built from TRBV7-9 and TRBJ1-1; D ambiguous. The germline V gene encodes CDR1 SEHNR and CDR2 FQNEAQ (reference sequence). Between the trimmed V and J ends, which lost 3 bases and 0 bases, there was a span of 8 bases. The CDR3 spans 14 residues. The CDR3 bases are TGTGCCAGCAGCTTTGTCAGAATGAACACTGAAGCTTTCTTT. Residues: CASSFVRMNTEAFF.

The V and J genes are TRBV20-1 and TRBJ1-5; the D is unclear. Germline V gives CDR1 DFQATT, CDR2 SNEGSKA (reference sequence). The CDR3 contains 13 residues. Trimming took off 7 bases at V and 0 bases at J, with 10 bases between the two ends. CDR3: CSVYRNSNQPQHF. CDR3 coding DNA: TGCAGTGTTTACAGAAATAGCAATCAGCCCCAGCATTTT.

This clonotype showed up many times. V is TRBV4-3 and J is TRBJ2-1; 10 positions agree with TRBD2. This CDR3 contains 16 residues. Trimming cost V 4 bases and J 8 bases; bases outside gene matches: 11. Germline values: CDR1 LGHNA, CDR2 YSLEER. Here the CDR3 DNA reads TGCGCCAGCAGCCGAGACTCTAGCGGGAGTACCGATGAGCAGTTCTTC. Translated, it gives CASSRDSSGSTDEQFF.

This clonotype was observed a handful of times. CDR3 bases: TGTGCCAGCAGTGGTATGAGGAATCAACCGAGGAAACTGTTTTTT. Translating it yields CASSGMRNQPRKLFF. V gene TRBV6-1 combines with J gene TRBJ1-4; the D is unclear. The length of the CDR3 is 15 residues. V lost 4 bases, J lost 11 bases, and 20 bases lay in between. Germline CDR1 is MNHNS and CDR2 is SASEGT.